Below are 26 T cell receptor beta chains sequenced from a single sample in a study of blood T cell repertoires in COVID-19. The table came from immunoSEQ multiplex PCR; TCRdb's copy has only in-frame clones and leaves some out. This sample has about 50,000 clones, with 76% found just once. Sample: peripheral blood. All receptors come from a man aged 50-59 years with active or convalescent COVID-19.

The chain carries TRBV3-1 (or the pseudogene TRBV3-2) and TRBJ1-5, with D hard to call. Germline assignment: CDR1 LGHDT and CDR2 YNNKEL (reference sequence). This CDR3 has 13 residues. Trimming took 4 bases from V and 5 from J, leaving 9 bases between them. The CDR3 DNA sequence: TGTGCCAGCAGCCCCTCCAGTGATCAGCCCCAGCATTTT. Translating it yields CASSPSSDQPQHF.

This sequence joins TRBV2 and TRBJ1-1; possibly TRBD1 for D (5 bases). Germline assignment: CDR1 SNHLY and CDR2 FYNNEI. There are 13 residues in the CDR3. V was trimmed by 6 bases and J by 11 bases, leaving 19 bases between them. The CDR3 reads CASRGGTELVAFF. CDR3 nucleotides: TGTGCCAGCAGGGGGGGGACGGAGCTTGTGGCTTTCTTT.

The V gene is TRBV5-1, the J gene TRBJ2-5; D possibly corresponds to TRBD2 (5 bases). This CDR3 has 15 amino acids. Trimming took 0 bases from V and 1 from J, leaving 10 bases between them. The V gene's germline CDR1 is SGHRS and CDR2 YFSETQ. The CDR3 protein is CASSLGGVPQETQYF. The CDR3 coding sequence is TGCGCCAGCAGCTTGGGGGGAGTCCCCCAAGAGACCCAGTACTTC.

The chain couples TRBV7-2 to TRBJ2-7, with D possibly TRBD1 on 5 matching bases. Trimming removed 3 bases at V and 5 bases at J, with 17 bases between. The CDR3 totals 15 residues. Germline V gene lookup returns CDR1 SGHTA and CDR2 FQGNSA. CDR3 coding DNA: TGTGCCAGCAGCTTCAGGCAGGGCGGCCTCGACGAGCAGTACTTC. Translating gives CASSFRQGGLDEQYF.

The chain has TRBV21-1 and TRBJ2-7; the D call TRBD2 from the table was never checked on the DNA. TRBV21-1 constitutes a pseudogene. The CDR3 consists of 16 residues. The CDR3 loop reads CASTPPGGFQAYEQYF. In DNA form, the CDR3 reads TGTGCCAGCACCCCCCCTGGGGGGTTTCAGGCGTACGAGCAGTACTTC.

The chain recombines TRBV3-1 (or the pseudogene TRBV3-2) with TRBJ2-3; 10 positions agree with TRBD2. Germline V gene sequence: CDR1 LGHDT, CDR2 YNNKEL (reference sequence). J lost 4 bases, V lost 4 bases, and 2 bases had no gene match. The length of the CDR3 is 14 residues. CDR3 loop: CASSPGTSADTQYF. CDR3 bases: TGTGCCAGCAGCCCCGGGACTAGCGCAGATACGCAGTATTTT.

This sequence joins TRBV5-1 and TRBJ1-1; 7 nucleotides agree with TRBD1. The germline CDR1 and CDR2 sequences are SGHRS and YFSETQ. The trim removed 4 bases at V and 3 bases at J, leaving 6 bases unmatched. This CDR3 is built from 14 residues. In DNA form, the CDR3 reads TGCGCCAGCAGCGAAGCAGGGGGGTACACTGAAGCTTTCTTT. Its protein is CASSEAGGYTEAFF.

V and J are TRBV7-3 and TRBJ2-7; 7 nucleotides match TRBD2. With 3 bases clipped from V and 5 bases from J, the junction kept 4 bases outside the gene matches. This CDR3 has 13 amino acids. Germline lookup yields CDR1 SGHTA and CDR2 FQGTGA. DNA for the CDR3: TGTGCCAGCAGCTTTGGGGGGGAGAACGAGCAGTACTTC. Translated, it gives CASSFGGENEQYF.

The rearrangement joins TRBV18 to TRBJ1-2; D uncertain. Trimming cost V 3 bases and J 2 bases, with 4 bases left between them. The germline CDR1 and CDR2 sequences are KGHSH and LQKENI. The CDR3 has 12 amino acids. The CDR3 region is CASSPENYGYTF. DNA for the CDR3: TGTGCCAGCTCACCGGAGAACTATGGCTACACCTTC.

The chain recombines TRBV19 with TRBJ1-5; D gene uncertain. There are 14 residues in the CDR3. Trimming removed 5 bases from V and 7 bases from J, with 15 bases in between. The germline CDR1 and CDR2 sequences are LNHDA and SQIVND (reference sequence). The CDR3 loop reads CASSYLGDLQPQHF. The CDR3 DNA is TGTGCCAGTAGTTATCTCGGGGATTTGCAGCCCCAGCATTTT. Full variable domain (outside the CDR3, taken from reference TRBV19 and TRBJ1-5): DGGITQSPKYLFRKEGQNVTLSCEQNLNHDAMYWYRQDPGQGLRLIYYSQIVNDFQKGDIAEGYSVSREKKESFPLTVTSAQKNPTAFYLCASSYLGDLQPQHFGDGTRLSIL.

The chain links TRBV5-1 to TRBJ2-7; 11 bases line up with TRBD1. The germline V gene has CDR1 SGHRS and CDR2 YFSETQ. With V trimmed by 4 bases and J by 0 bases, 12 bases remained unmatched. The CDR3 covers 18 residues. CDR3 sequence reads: CASSLGQGVFPASYEQYF. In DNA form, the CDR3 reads TGCGCCAGCAGCCTGGGACAGGGGGTTTTCCCGGCCTCCTACGAGCAGTACTTC.

Written as DNA, the CDR3 is TGTGCCAGTAGTATACCAGGGGAATGGAAGAATGAAAAACTGTTTTTT. It translates to CASSIPGEWKNEKLFF. The V call is TRBV19, the J call TRBJ1-4; D is perhaps TRBD1 (6 bases). Looked up from germline, CDR1 is LNHDA and CDR2 is SQIVND (reference sequence). The CDR3 sequence is 16 residues long. V lost 2 bases and J lost 5, with 15 bases in between.

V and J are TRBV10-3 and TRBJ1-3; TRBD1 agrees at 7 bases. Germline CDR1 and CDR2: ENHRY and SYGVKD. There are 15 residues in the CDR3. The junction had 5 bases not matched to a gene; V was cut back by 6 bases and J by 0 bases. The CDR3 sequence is CAIRGGQSSGNTIYF. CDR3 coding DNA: TGTGCCATCAGGGGGGGACAGAGCTCTGGAAACACCATATATTTT.

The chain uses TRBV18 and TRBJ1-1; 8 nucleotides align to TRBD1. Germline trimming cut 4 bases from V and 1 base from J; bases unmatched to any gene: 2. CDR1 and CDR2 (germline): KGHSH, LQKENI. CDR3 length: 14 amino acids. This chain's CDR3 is CASSRQGTNTEAFF. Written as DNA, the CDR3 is TGTGCCAGCTCACGACAGGGGACGAACACTGAAGCTTTCTTT.

The CDR3: CASSQLAGESTQYF. CDR3 bases: TGTGCCAGTAGTCAGTTAGCGGGAGAAAGTACGCAGTATTTT. The rearrangement joins TRBV19 to TRBJ2-3, with 9 positions matching TRBD2. J lost 8 bases, V lost 5 bases, and 8 bases had no gene match. The CDR3 extends over 14 amino acids. Germline V gene data show CDR1 as LNHDA and CDR2 as SQIVND (reference sequence).

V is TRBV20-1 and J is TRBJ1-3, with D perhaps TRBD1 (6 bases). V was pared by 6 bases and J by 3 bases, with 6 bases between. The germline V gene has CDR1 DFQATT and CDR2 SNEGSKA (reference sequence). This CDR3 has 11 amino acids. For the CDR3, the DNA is TGCAGTGCGGACAGTGGAAACACCATATATTTT. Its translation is CSADSGNTIYF.

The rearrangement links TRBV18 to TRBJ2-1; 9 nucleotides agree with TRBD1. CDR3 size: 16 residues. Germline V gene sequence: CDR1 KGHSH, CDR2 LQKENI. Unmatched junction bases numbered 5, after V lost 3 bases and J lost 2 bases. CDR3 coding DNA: TGTGCCAGCTCACCTTACCGGGACAGGGCCTACAATGAGCAGTTCTTC. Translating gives CASSPYRDRAYNEQFF.

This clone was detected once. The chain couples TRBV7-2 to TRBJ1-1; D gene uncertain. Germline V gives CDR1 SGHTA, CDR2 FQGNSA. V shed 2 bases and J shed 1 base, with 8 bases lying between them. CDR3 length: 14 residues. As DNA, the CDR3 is TGTGCCAGCAGCTTACGTACAGCGAACACTGAAGCTTTCTTT. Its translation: CASSLRTANTEAFF.

As DNA, the CDR3 is TGTGCCAGCGGGAGCTCTTTGGACTACACCTTC. Protein: CASGSSLDYTF. The chain links TRBV6-5 to TRBJ1-2; D gene unclear. CDR3 length: 11 amino acids. Germline V gives CDR1 MNHEY, CDR2 SVGAGI. V was clipped by 8 bases and J by 10 bases, with 14 bases between them.

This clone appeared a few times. In DNA, the CDR3 is TGCGCCAGCAGCCTGACTGCGGCTTCGGGCTCGGGGGATAGGGGCTACACCTTC. It encodes CASSLTAASGSGDRGYTF. The chain uses TRBV5-1 and TRBJ1-2; TRBD1 is a possible D gene (5 bases). Germline V gives CDR1 SGHRS, CDR2 YFSETQ. Trimming removed 4 bases from V and 8 bases from J, with 30 bases in between. The CDR3 is 18 amino acids.

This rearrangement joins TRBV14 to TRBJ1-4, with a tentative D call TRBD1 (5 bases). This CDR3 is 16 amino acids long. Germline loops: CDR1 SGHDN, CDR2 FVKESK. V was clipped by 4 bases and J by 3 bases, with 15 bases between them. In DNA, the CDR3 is TGTGCCAGCAGCCGCGAGTGGGGCGGACCTAATGAAAAACTGTTTTTT. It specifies CASSREWGGPNEKLFF. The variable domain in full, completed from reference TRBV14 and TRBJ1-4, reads EAGVTQFPSHSVIEKGQTVTLRCDPISGHDNLYWYRRVMGKEIKFLLHFVKESKQDESGMPNNRFLAERTGGTYSTLKVQPAELEDSGVYFCASSREWGGPNEKLFFGSGTQLSVL.

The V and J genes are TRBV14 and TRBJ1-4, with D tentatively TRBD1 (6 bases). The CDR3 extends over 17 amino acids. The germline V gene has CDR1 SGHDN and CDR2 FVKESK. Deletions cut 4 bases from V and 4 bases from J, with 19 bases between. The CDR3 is CASSRHRPGTSNEKLFF. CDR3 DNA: TGTGCCAGCAGCCGGCATCGCCCCGGGACAAGTAATGAAAAACTGTTTTTT. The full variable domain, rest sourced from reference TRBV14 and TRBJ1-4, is EAGVTQFPSHSVIEKGQTVTLRCDPISGHDNLYWYRRVMGKEIKFLLHFVKESKQDESGMPNNRFLAERTGGTYSTLKVQPAELEDSGVYFCASSRHRPGTSNEKLFFGSGTQLSVL.

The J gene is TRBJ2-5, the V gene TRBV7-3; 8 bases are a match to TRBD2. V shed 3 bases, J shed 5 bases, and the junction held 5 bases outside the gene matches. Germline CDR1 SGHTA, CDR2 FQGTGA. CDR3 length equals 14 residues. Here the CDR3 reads CASSFAGGGETQYF. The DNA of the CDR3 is TGTGCCAGCAGCTTCGCGGGAGGAGGGGAGACCCAGTACTTC.

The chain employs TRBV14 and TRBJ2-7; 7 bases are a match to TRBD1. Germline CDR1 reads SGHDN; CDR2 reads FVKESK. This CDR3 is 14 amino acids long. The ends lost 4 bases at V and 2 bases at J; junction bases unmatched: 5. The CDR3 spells CASSLTGRPYEQYF. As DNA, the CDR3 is TGTGCCAGCAGCCTGACAGGGCGACCCTACGAGCAGTACTTC.

CDR3 residues: CASSRRLALTDTQYF. CDR3 sequence (DNA): TGTGCCAGCAGCCGCAGACTAGCTCTAACAGATACGCAGTATTTT. This sequence joins TRBV5-4 and TRBJ2-3, with 7 bases that match TRBD2. Per germline, CDR1 SGHNT and CDR2 YYREEE (reference sequence). V gave up 4 bases and J gave up 3 bases; unmatched junction bases: 8. This CDR3 region has 15 residues.

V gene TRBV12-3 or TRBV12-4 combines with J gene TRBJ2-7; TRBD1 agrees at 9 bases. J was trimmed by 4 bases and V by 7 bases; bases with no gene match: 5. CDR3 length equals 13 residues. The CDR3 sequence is CASTWTGEYEQYF. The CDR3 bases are TGTGCCAGCACCTGGACAGGGGAGTACGAGCAGTACTTC.